This T cell receptor (beta chain) came from a study of blood T cell repertoires in COVID-19. Study at large: The United States, Italy and Spain were the sources of the acute and convalescent COVID-19 samples. PBMCs, B-cell-depleted T cells, or T cells were the source of the cDNA or gDNA that made up the material.

Source study methods: Reference gene primers were amplified, and this amplification served to estimate nucleated cell counts. Generated by immunoSEQ multiplex PCR, the TCRdb table keeps only in-frame clones and is missing some. The V and J calls and the clone size are those of that table, but D and trimming were determined from the DNA. The sample carries 95,000 to 110,000 clones, 80% to 90% recorded once. The CDR3 length is 14 residues. V was cut by 0 bases and J by 5 bases, with 12 bases left in between. CDR1 SGHKS and CDR2 YYEKEE come from the germline V gene (reference sequence). The chain couples TRBV5-5 to TRBJ2-7, with D tentatively TRBD1 (5 bases). This sequence was found in a man aged 35 to 55 with active or convalescent COVID-19. Material: peripheral blood. The chain's CDR3 is CASSLGSGLNEQYF. DNA of the CDR3: TGTGCCAGCAGCTTGGGGTCAGGGCTGAACGAGCAGTACTTC.